The subject of this entry is one T cell receptor (beta chain). The entry originates in a study of blood T cell repertoires in COVID-19. Produced via immunoSEQ multiplex PCR; TCRdb's table is partial and in-frame only. This sample has 250,000 to 300,000 clones, with about 88% found just once. V was pared by 6 bases and J by 4 bases, with 16 bases between. Germline V gene lookup returns CDR1 SQVTM and CDR2 ANQGSEA. The CDR3 loop spans 13 amino acids. The sequence was obtained from a woman aged 55-70 years in a cohort exposed to, infected with or recovered from COVID-19 (not recorded which). This chain links TRBV29-1 with TRBJ2-7; D possibly corresponds to TRBD2 (5 bases). The sample was PBMCs or T cells enriched from blood (not recorded which). The CDR3 DNA reads TGCAGCGTAAGTGGGGAGATCGGGTACGAGCAGTACTTC. Translation: CSVSGEIGYEQYF.